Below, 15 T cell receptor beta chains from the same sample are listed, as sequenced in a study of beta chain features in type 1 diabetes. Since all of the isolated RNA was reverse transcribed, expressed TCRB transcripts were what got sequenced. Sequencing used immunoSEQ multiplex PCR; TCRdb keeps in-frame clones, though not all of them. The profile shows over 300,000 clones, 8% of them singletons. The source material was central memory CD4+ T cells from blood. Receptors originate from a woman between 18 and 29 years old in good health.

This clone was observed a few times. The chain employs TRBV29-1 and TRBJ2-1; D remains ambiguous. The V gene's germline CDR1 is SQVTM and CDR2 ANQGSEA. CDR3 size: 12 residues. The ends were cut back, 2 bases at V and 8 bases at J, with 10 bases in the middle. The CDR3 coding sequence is TGCAGCGTTGAATATAGGTTGGATGAGCAGTTCTTC. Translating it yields CSVEYRLDEQFF.

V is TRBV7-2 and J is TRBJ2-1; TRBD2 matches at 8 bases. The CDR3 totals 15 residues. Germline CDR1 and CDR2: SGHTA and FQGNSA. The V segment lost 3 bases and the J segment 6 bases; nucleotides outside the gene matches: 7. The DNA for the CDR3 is TGTGCCAGCAGCTTTCTAGCGGGCGGACTCAATGAGCAGTTCTTC. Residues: CASSFLAGGLNEQFF. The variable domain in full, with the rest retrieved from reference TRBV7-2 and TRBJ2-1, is GAGVSQSPSNKVTEKGKDVELRCDPISGHTALYWYRQSLGQGLEFLIYFQGNSAPDKSGLPSDRFSAERTGGSVSTLTIQRTQQEDSAVYLCASSFLAGGLNEQFFGPGTRLTVL.

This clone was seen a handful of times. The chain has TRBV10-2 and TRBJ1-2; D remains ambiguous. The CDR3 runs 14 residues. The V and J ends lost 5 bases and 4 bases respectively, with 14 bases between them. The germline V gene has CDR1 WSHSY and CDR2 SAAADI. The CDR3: CASSPWENSYGYTF. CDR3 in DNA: TGCGCCAGCAGTCCATGGGAGAATAGCTATGGCTACACCTTC.

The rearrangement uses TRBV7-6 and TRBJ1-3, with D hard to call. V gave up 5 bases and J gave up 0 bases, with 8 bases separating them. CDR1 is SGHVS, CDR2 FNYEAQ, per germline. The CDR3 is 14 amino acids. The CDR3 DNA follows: TGTGCCAGCAGCCCCCGGGACTCTGGAAACACCATATATTTT. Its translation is CASSPRDSGNTIYF.

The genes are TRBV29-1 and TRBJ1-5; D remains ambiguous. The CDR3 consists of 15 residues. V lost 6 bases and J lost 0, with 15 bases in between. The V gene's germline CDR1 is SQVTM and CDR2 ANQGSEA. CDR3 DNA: TGCAGCGTCACCGACTCTGGAGATAGCAATCAGCCCCAGCATTTT. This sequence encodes CSVTDSGDSNQPQHF. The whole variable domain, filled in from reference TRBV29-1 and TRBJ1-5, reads SAVISQKPSRDICQRGTSLTIQCQVDSQVTMMFWYRQQPGQSLTLIATANQGSEATYESGFVIDKFPISRPNLTFSTLTVSNMSPEDSSIYLCSVTDSGDSNQPQHFGDGTRLSIL.

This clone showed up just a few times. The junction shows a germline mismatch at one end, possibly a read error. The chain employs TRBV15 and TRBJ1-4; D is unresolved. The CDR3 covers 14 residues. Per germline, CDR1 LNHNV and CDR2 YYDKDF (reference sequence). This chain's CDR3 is CATSRDSTSEKLFF. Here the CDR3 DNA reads TGTGCCACCAGCAGAGATAGTACTAGTGAAAAACTGTTTTTT.

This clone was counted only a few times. The CDR3 loop reads CASSYKDGHTGELFF. The DNA for the CDR3 is TGTGCCAGCAGCTATAAGGACGGACACACCGGGGAGCTGTTTTTT. The chain is built from TRBV5-4 and TRBJ2-2, with no clear D. Trimming took off 3 bases at V and 3 bases at J, with 12 bases between the two ends. Germline V gene sequence: CDR1 SGHNT, CDR2 YYREEE (reference sequence). CDR3 length equals 15 residues.

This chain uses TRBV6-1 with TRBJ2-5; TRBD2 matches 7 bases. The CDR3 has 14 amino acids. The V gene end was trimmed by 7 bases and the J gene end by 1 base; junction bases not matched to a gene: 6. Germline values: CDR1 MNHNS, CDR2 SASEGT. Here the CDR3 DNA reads TGTGCCAGCACCCTGGCTAGCGGCCAAGAGACCCAGTACTTC. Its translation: CASTLASGQETQYF.

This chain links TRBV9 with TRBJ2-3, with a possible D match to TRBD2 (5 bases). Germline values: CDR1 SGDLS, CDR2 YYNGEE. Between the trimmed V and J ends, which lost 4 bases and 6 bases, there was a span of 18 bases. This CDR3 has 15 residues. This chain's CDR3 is CASSTVVGGTDTQYF. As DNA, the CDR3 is TGTGCCAGCAGCACCGTGGTTGGAGGTACGGATACGCAGTATTTT.

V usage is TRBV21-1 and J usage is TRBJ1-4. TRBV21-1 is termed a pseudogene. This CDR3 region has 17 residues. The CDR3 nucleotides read TGTGCCAGCAGCAAAGATGAGGTCCGGATAACTAATGAAAAACTGTTTTTT. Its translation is CASSKDEVRITNEKLFF.

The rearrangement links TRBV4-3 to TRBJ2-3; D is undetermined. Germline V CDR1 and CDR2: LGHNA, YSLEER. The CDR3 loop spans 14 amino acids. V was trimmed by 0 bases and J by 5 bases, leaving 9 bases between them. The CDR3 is CASSQDFGQDTQYF. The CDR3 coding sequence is TGCGCCAGCAGCCAAGATTTCGGGCAAGATACGCAGTATTTT.

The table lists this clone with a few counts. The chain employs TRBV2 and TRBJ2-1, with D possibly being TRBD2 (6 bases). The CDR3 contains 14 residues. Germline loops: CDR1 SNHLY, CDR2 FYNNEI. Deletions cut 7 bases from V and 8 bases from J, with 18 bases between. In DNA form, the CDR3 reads TGTGCCAGCACCCCGGGAGCGGTCTTACATGAGCAGTTCTTC. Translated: CASTPGAVLHEQFF.

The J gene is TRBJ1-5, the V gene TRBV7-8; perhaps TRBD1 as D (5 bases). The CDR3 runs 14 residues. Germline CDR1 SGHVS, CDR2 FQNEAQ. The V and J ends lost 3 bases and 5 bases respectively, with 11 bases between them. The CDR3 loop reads CASSFAGPHQPQHF. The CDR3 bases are TGTGCCAGCAGCTTCGCAGGGCCTCATCAGCCCCAGCATTTT.

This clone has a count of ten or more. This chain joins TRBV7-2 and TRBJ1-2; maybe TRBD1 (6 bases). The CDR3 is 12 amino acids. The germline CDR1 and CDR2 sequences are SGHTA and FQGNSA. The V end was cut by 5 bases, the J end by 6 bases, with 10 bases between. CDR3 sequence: CASSQGYDGYTF. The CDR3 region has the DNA TGTGCCAGCAGCCAGGGGTATGATGGCTACACCTTC. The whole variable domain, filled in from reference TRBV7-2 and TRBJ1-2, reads GAGVSQSPSNKVTEKGKDVELRCDPISGHTALYWYRQSLGQGLEFLIYFQGNSAPDKSGLPSDRFSAERTGGSVSTLTIQRTQQEDSAVYLCASSQGYDGYTFGSGTRLTVV.

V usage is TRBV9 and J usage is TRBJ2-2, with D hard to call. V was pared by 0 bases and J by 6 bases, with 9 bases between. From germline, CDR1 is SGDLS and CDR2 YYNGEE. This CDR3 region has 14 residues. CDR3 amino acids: CASSVGVDAGELFF. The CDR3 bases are TGTGCCAGCAGCGTAGGAGTCGATGCCGGGGAGCTGTTTTTT.